This TCR beta chain is drawn from a study of T cell responses to AZD1222 COVID-19 vaccine. Profiled with immunoSEQ multiplex PCR; TCRdb holds only in-frame clones, not every one. The profile shows around 100,000 clones, approximately 90% of them singletons. The V end lost 4 bases, the J end lost 8 bases, and 6 bases lay between the germline ends. From germline, CDR1 is MNHNY and CDR2 SVGAGI (reference sequence). The CDR3 is 11 residues long. With regard to this clone: Its antigen is as yet unknown.

Overall study results and limits: Repertoires in all cases were sampled only once the peak T cell response had passed. Along spike, vaccine-associated CD4 TCRs were found throughout, with dominance at 160-218 and 743-854.

Material: peripheral blood, obtained on day 0 of AZD1222 vaccination. The clonotype was recovered from an adult in good health. The chain uses TRBV6-6 and TRBJ2-1; no definite D call. The CDR3 DNA reads TGTGCCAGCAGTTGGCCCGATGAGCAGTTCTTC. Amino acids: CASSWPDEQFF.